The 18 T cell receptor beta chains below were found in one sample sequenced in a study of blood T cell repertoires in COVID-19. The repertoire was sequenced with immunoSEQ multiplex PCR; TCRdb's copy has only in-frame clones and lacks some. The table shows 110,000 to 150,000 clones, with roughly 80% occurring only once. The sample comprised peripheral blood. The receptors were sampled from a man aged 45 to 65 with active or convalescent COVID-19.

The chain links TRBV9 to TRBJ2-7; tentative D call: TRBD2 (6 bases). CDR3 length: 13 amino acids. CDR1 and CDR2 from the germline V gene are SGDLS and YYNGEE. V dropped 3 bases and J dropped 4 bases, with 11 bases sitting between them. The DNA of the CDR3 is TGTGCCAGCAGCGGGGGAGGCGGGTACGAGCAGTACTTC. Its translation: CASSGGGGYEQYF.

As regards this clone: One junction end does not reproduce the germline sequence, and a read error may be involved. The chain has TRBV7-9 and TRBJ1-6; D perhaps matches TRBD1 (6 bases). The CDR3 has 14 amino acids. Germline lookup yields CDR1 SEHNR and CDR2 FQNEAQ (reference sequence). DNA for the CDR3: TGTGCCAGCAGCTTAGGACAGGCTAATTCACTCCTCCACTTT. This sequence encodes CASSLGQANSLLHF.

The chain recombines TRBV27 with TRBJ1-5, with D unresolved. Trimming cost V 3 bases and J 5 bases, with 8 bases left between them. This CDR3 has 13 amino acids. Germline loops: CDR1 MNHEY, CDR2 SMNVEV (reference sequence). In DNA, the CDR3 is TGTGCCAGCAGTTTCGGGTCCGATCAGCCCCAGCATTTT. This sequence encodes CASSFGSDQPQHF.

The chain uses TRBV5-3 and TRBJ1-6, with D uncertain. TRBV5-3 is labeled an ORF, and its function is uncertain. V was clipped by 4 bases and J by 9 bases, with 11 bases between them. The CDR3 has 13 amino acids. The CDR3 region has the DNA TGTGCCAGAAGCCGACATGTCGGTTCACCCCTCCACTTT. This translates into CARSRHVGSPLHF.

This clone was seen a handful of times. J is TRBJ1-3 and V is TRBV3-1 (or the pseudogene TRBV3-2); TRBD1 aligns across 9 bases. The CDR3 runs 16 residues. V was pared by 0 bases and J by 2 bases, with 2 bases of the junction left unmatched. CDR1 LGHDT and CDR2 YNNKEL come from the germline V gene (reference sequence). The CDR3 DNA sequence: TGTGCCAGCAGCCAAGATTACAGGGGGCCTGGAAACACCATATATTTT. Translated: CASSQDYRGPGNTIYF.

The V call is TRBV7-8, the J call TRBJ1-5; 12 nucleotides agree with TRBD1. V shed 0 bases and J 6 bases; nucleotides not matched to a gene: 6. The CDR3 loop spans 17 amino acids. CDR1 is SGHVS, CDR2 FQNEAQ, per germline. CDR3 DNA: TGTGCCAGCAGCTTAGCCTGGGGACAGGGGGCATTTCAGCCCCAGCATTTT. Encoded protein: CASSLAWGQGAFQPQHF.

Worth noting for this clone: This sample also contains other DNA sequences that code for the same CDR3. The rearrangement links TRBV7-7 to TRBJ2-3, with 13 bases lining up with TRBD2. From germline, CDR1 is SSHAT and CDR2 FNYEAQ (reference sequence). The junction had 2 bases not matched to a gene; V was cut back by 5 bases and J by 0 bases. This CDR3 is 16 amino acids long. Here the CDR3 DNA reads TGTGCCAGCAGCCCGGGACTAGCGGGGAGCACAGATACGCAGTATTTT. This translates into CASSPGLAGSTDTQYF.

CDR3 sequence reads: CASNPGTDYGYTF. As DNA, the CDR3 is TGTGCCAGCAACCCCGGGACAGACTATGGCTACACCTTC. The chain combines TRBV19 with TRBJ1-2, with 7 bases lining up with TRBD1. Germline trimming cut 9 bases from V and 3 bases from J; bases unmatched to any gene: 7. Germline V lookup: CDR1 LNHDA, CDR2 SQIVND (reference sequence). The CDR3 consists of 13 residues.

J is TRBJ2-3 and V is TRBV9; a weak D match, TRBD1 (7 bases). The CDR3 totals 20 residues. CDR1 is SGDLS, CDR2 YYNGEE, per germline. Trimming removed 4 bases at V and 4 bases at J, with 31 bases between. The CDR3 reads CASSFRQGDRTGVRADTQYF. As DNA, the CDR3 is TGTGCCAGCAGCTTTCGACAGGGAGATAGAACGGGAGTGAGGGCAGATACGCAGTATTTT.

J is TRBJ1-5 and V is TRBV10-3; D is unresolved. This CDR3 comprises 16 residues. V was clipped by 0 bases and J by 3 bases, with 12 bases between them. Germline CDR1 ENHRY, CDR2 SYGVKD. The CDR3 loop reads CAISESTPEFNQPQHF. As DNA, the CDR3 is TGTGCCATCAGTGAGTCGACTCCGGAGTTCAATCAGCCCCAGCATTTT.

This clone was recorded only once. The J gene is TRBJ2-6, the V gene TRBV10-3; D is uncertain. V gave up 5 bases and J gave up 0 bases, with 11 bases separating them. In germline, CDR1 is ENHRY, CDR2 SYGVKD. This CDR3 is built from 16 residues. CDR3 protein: CAISMTPNSGANVLTF. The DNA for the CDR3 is TGTGCCATCAGTATGACTCCGAACTCTGGGGCCAACGTCCTGACTTTC.

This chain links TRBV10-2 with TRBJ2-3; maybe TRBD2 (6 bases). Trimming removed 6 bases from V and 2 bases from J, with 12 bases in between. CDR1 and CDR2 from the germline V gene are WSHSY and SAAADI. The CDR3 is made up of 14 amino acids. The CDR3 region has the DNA TGCGCCAGCAGGAGCGGGCTAGTCACAGATACGCAGTATTTT. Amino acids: CASRSGLVTDTQYF.

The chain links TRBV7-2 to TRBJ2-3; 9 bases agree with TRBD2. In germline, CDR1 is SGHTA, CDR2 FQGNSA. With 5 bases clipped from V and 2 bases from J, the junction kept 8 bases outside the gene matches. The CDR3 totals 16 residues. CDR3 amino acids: CASSAQASGTTDTQYF. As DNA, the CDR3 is TGTGCCAGCAGCGCGCAAGCTAGCGGGACCACAGATACGCAGTATTTT. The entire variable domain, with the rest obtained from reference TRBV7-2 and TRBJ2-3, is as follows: GAGVSQSPSNKVTEKGKDVELRCDPISGHTALYWYRQSLGQGLEFLIYFQGNSAPDKSGLPSDRFSAERTGGSVSTLTIQRTQQEDSAVYLCASSAQASGTTDTQYFGPGTRLTVL.

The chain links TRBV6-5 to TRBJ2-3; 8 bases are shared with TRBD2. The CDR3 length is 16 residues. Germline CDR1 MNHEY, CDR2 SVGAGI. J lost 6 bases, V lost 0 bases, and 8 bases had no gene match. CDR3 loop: CASSYSTSDPGDTQYF. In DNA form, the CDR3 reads TGTGCCAGCAGTTACTCGACTAGCGACCCCGGGGATACGCAGTATTTT.

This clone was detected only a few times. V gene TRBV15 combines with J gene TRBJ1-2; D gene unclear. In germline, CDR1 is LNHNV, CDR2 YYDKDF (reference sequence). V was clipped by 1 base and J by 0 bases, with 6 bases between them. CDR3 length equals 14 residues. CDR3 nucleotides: TGTGCCACCAGCAGAGGGCTAGCTAACTATGGCTACACCTTC. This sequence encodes CATSRGLANYGYTF.

CDR3: CASSLSRQLYGYTF. The CDR3, as DNA: TGTGCCAGCAGTTTATCACGACAGCTCTATGGCTACACCTTC. The chain combines TRBV27 with TRBJ1-2; D possibly corresponds to TRBD1 (5 bases). V was pared by 0 bases and J by 4 bases, with 9 bases between. The CDR3 is 14 amino acids. CDR1 is MNHEY, CDR2 SMNVEV, per germline (reference sequence).

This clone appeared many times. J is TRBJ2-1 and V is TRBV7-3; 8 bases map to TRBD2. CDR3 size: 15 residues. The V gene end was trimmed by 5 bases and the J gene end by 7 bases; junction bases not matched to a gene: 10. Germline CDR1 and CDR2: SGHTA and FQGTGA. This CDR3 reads CASSPEGGGRNEQFF. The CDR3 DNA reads TGTGCCAGCAGCCCTGAGGGGGGCGGGAGGAATGAGCAGTTCTTC.

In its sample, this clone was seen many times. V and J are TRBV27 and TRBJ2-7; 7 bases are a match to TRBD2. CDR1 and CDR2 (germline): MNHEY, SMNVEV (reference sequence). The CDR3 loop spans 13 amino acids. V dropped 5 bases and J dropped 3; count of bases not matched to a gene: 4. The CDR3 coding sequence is TGTGCCAGCAGTGCTACTAGCGTCTACGAGCAGTACTTC. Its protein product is CASSATSVYEQYF.